This T cell receptor (beta chain) is drawn from a study of T cells in Graves' hyperthyroidism and ophthalmopathy. V was pared by 2 bases and J by 4 bases, with 10 bases of the junction left unmatched. The V gene's germline CDR1 is DFQATT and CDR2 SNEGSKA (reference sequence). The CDR3 is made up of 16 amino acids. Researchers amplified the TCR beta CDR3 regions from RNA transcripts. With the HTBI primer set, the TCR CDR3 went through a first round of RT-PCR. TCRdb passed the multiplex PCR reads through MiXCR, listing each CDR3 protein once. This table has hundreds of thousands of distinct CDR3 sequences, around 13% appearing once. When ophthalmopathy did not progress within 18 months, Graves' hyperthyroidism was considered stable. This clonotype has only a few counts.

The clonotype comes from a woman aged 18-29 years with Graves' hyperthyroidism. The sample was blood. V gene TRBV20-1 combines with J gene TRBJ2-1, with 8 positions matching TRBD2. CDR3 loop: CSARTQTSAGYNEQFF. CDR3 coding DNA: TGCAGTGCTAGAACGCAGACTAGCGCGGGGTACAATGAGCAGTTCTTC.